This T cell receptor beta chain emerged from a study of CD8 T cells in Susac syndrome. Whole-study context: The sequenced Susac syndrome patients comprised roughly 6 with active disease and roughly 8 in remission.

The RNA, roughly 0.5 to 1 ug, was put through reverse transcription using random hexamers. TCRdb independently ran MiXCR on the immunoSEQ multiplex PCR reads; one entry per CDR3 protein. The table lists about 150,000 distinct CDR3 sequences, nearly 97% of them singletons, with over 0.075% in the top ten. With 2 bases removed from V and 5 bases from J, the gap between germline ends came to 12 bases. Germline V lookup: CDR1 LGHDT, CDR2 YNNKEL (reference sequence). The CDR3 is made up of 14 amino acids. Recently defined diagnostic criteria for definite or probable disease were fulfilled by Susac syndrome patients. CD8+ and CD4+ T cells were negatively isolated; TEMRA cells were FACS-enriched.

The specimen sequenced was CD4+ T cells from PBMCs. The chain recombines TRBV3-1 with TRBJ1-1; D may be TRBD1 (6 bases). The TCR was taken from a human donor with Susac syndrome. DNA of the CDR3: TGTGCCAGCAGCCAAAGGAAAGGGGGTACTGAAGCTTTCTTT. It translates to CASSQRKGGTEAFF.